These 3 T cell receptor beta chains came from one sample sequenced in a study of blood T cell repertoires in COVID-19. The data were produced by immunoSEQ multiplex PCR, yet TCRdb's version contains in-frame clones alone and is incomplete. The data hold roughly 380,000 clones, with 88% observed a single time. The sample taken for sequencing was PBMCs or T cells enriched from blood (not recorded which). All receptors derive from a woman under 40 who had been exposed to COVID-19.

This clone appeared a single time. The CDR3 nucleotides are TGTGCCAGCAGTGAGGAGTCGTTCGGGGAGCTGTTTTTT. This translates into CASSEESFGELFF. V usage is TRBV2 and J usage is TRBJ2-2; D is unresolved. This CDR3 comprises 13 residues. Germline V CDR1 and CDR2: SNHLY, FYNNEI. V was cut by 3 bases and J by 7 bases, with 9 bases left in between.

The chain couples TRBV12-5 to TRBJ2-5; 7 bases align to TRBD1. CDR1 is LGHNT and CDR2 is FRNRAP in the germline V gene. J gave up 4 bases and V 3 bases, and 8 bases lay outside the gene matches. The CDR3 covers 15 residues. CDR3 loop: CASGFRQGLRETQYF. In DNA, the CDR3 is TGTGCTAGTGGTTTCCGACAGGGATTGAGAGAGACCCAGTACTTC.

The chain combines TRBV2 with TRBJ1-4; D possibly corresponds to TRBD1 (6 bases). The CDR3 is 14 residues long. Germline V gene sequence: CDR1 SNHLY, CDR2 FYNNEI. The ends were cut back, 4 bases at V and 6 bases at J, with 12 bases in the middle. In nucleotides, the CDR3 is TGTGCCAGCAGTGGGGTTTCAGGGGATGAAAAACTGTTTTTT. Translating it yields CASSGVSGDEKLFF.